This TCR beta chain was sequenced during a study of T cell responses to AZD1222 COVID-19 vaccine (dated by TCRdb to the early 2020s). Background for the entire study: AZD1222 recipients with second doses at about 4 weeks or about 12 weeks were pooled, because spike-specific TCR depth and breadth did not differ between schedules. TCR sequencing covered 233 trial participants: nearly 210 given two doses of AZD1222 and about 26 given two doses of MenACWY control vaccine. Trial participants were enrolled by age into subgroups of 18-55, 56-69 and 70-plus years, and about 150, 27 and 61 TCR-sequenced participants, respectively, were included in these subgroups.

The CDR3 regions of human TCRbeta chains were analyzed by immunosequencing. As for how the authors treated the data: Repertoire TCRs were checked for matches against a reference library of SARS-CoV-2-specific TCRs that had been generated using the MIRA antigen-specificity platform. Breadth meant the fraction of unique TCRs that were SARS-CoV-2-associated, whereas depth meant the fraction of total T cells that were SARS-CoV-2-associated. Using the MIRA data, each spike-specific TCR was mapped to the spike region that the TCR reacts to and placed in a CD4 or CD8 class. Log10-transformed breadth and depth values were compared by one-way ANOVA with Sidak's multiple comparisons tests. Imported from immuneACCESS, the table was reduced by TCRdb to in-frame sequences with V and J called. These copies leave out some clones; in studies compared against another copy, an unresolved V gene accounts for under half, and the cause of the remainder is not known. V and J calls and clone size are as listed in that table; D and trimming were resolved from the DNA. The sample has about 150,000 clones on record, roughly 92% of them singletons. Together, the top ten hold more than 1.1% of the sample.

Taken from cysteine to phenylalanine, the CDR3 has 13 residues. CDR3 DNA only is kept here, 39 bases in frame from base 1. Ends trimmed: V by 5 bases, J by 10 bases; bases unmatched to a gene: 7. The germline V gene gives CDR1 as SGHAT and CDR2 as FQNNGV. Points the paper makes about the study in general: Because no day 14 peak-response samples were available, the repertoires could be characterized only after the peak T cell response. Participants were mostly white British and included more females than males, and it was suggested by the authors that clonal diversity may have been underestimated. Conclusions about previously exposed vaccinees are limited, since just a handful of AZD1222 recipients were seropositive for SARS-CoV-2 at baseline. Vaccine-associated CD4 TCRs spanned the whole spike protein, with dominant responses in regions 160-218 and 743-854. In the small 56-69-year group, the increase in depth fell short of significance, most likely because of low power. Nearly half of unique spike-specific TCRs reportedly recognized epitopes outside regions mutated in the B.1.351 and B.1.1.7 variants. Spike-specific TCR breadth and depth rose significantly after two AZD1222 doses compared with day 0 and with MenACWY recipients.

As to this clone: Its antigen has not been determined. No base qualities exist here, and no much larger clone lies one base off it.

In the paper's terms, the time point label means: baseline before first vaccination. Vaccinee samples came from UK trials COV001 and COV002, including a single-blind randomized controlled phase 2/3 trial of AZD1222 (ChAdOx1 nCoV-19) in healthy adults. Trial participant PBMC samples were collected at day 0 and day 28 after the second dose for TCRbeta chain sequencing. Sequenced here: peripheral blood, sampled on day 0 of AZD1222 vaccination. The chain links TRBV11-2 with TRBJ1-4; 7 bases in between match TRBD1. The TCR originated in an adult in good health. The encoded CDR3 is CASSPRQGVKLFF. The sequenced DNA is TGTGCCAGCAGCCCCCGGCAGGGGGTAAAACTGTTTTTT.